This T cell receptor beta chain came from a study of T cell clones after liver transplantation. Across the whole study: Samples came pre-transplant, pre-randomization before withdrawal, and post-randomization after withdrawal ended. Whole-study results and caveats: Rather than being deleted, graft donor-reactive T cells may have moved into the graft. A larger donor-reactive than third-party decline suggested partial antigen-specific deletion.

Libraries were prepared by immunoSEQ multiplex PCR; TCRdb keeps only in-frame clonotypes and omits some of them. Of roughly 97,000 clones listed, about 81% are singletons. As regards this clone: Its antigen is still unknown.

The CDR3 runs 14 residues. The germline V gene has CDR1 MDHEN and CDR2 SYDVKM. V dropped 8 bases and J dropped 2 bases, with 16 bases sitting between them. The chain couples TRBV28 to TRBJ2-7; no definite D call. The origin of this receptor is a human donor who received a liver transplant. The specimen comprised CD4+ T cells from blood, sampled before liver transplant. This chain's CDR3 is CASPSNTAPYEQYF. The CDR3 nucleotides are TGTGCCAGCCCCAGTAACACCGCGCCCTACGAGCAGTACTTC.